Given below is one T cell receptor (beta chain) in context. Repertoires were generated with immunoSEQ multiplex PCR, while TCRdb's copy carries only in-frame clones and drops some. Of some 99,000 clones in the sample, 80% to 90% were seen once. The source of the sample is a study of T cell responses to AZD1222 COVID-19 vaccine. Germline V gene data show CDR1 as SNHLY and CDR2 as FYNNEI. Trimming took 2 bases from V and 9 from J, leaving 16 bases between them. The CDR3 is made up of 14 amino acids. The sequenced sample was peripheral blood, obtained 28 days after the second AZD1222 dose. This TCR came from an adult who received the AZD1222 COVID-19 vaccine. This chain connects TRBV2 to TRBJ1-1; no clear D. CDR3 in DNA: TGTGCCAGCAGTGAACGGGGTATCCTCGGGAAAGCTTTCTTT. Protein sequence: CASSERGILGKAFF.